The T cell receptor beta chain under discussion was sequenced for a study of T and B cells in COVID-19 patients. On the study more broadly: Comorbidities linked to unfavorable COVID-19 outcome were present in about 90% of the 20 active-infection patients. General study results and limits: In COVID-19 patients, T cell receptor beta variable and joining gene use was reportedly strongly skewed.

From blood, about 250-500 ng of genomic DNA served as TRB template. In the case of this clonotype: Its antigen remains unidentified.

This CDR3 comprises 14 residues. Trimming took 5 bases from V and 3 from J, leaving 10 bases between them. Germline loops: CDR1 MNHEY, CDR2 SVGAGI. TRB rearrangements were amplified by multiplex PCR with BIOMED2 TRB-A/B primers. From the multiplex PCR reads, TCRdb called clonotypes with MiXCR, one entry per CDR3 protein. The top ten hold approximately 52% of the sample, which has 6,000 or so distinct CDR3 sequences, 25% to 40% seen once. V is TRBV6-5 and J is TRBJ2-2; tentatively, D is TRBD1 (5 bases). The TCR originated in a human donor with active COVID-19. Material for sequencing was blood. DNA of the CDR3: TGTGCCAGCAGTGGTCTAGGGGACACCGGGGAGCTGTTTTTT. This gives the protein CASSGLGDTGELFF.